The next 19 T cell receptor beta chains were all read from a single sample in a study of T cells in localized non-small cell lung cancer. Profiling relied on immunoSEQ multiplex PCR, and the TCRdb table lists in-frame clones only, not all of them. This table holds tens of thousands of clones, roughly 92% found once. The sequencing used peripheral blood, collected before any cancer treatment. Receptors originate from a man aged 35-69 years with stage I lung adenocarcinoma.

This clone was detected only once. The sample holds other DNA sequences that translate to the same CDR3. The chain combines TRBV7-3 with TRBJ2-1, with 8 positions matching TRBD1. This CDR3 has 14 residues. The ends lost 5 bases at V and 6 bases at J; junction bases unmatched: 6. Germline assignment: CDR1 SGHTA and CDR2 FQGTGA. CDR3 in DNA: TGTGCCAGCAGCCCAGGGGGCCTAGGCAATGAGCAGTTCTTC. Translating gives CASSPGGLGNEQFF.

The chain is built from TRBV10-3 and TRBJ2-2, with 9 nucleotides matching TRBD1. This CDR3 has 16 amino acids. V was clipped by 4 bases and J by 4 bases; unmatched bases: 7. Germline V CDR1 and CDR2: ENHRY, SYGVKD. The CDR3 DNA reads TGTGCCATCAGTGCAAGGGGGACAGGGTCCACCGGGGAGCTGTTTTTT. Protein sequence: CAISARGTGSTGELFF.

The CDR3 DNA reads TGTGCCAGCAGCGCAAACTCAGGGCTAGAGACCCAGTACTTC. Its protein product is CASSANSGLETQYF. The V call is TRBV7-9, the J call TRBJ2-5; a weak D match, TRBD1 (5 bases). Per the germline V gene, CDR1 is SEHNR and CDR2 is FQNEAQ (reference sequence). V was cut by 5 bases and J by 4 bases, with 14 bases left in between. This CDR3 spans 14 amino acids.

The V gene is TRBV5-1, the J gene TRBJ1-1, with a tentative D call TRBD1 (5 bases). This CDR3 has 13 amino acids. Between the trimmed V and J ends, which lost 7 bases and 0 bases, there was a span of 10 bases. Germline V gene lookup returns CDR1 SGHRS and CDR2 YFSETQ. The CDR3 DNA is TGCGCCAGCGGGGACGGACTGAACACTGAAGCTTTCTTT. It translates to CASGDGLNTEAFF.

The rearrangement uses TRBV4-3 and TRBJ2-5; weak D call: TRBD2 (6 bases). Germline CDR1 and CDR2: LGHNA and YSLEER. The ends were cut back, 5 bases at V and 4 bases at J, with 20 bases in the middle. This CDR3 contains 16 residues. This chain's CDR3 is CASSSGVGALGETQYF. The CDR3 nucleotides are TGCGCCAGCAGCTCGGGGGTCGGCGCCCTGGGAGAGACCCAGTACTTC.

This sequence joins TRBV28 and TRBJ2-7; 13 bases line up with TRBD2. The junction had 21 bases not matched to a gene; V was cut back by 3 bases and J by 4 bases. Germline-derived CDR1 and CDR2 are MDHEN and SYDVKM. The CDR3 covers 21 residues. The CDR3 region is CASSFSWQEGLAGESQYEQYF. The CDR3 DNA reads TGTGCCAGCAGTTTCTCGTGGCAGGAAGGACTAGCGGGAGAATCACAGTACGAGCAGTACTTC.

The chain is built from TRBV11-1 and TRBJ1-2; no clear D gene. The CDR3 totals 12 residues. The ends were cut back, 3 bases at V and 5 bases at J, with 7 bases in the middle. CDR1 and CDR2 from the germline V gene are SGHAT and FQDESV (reference sequence). The CDR3 bases are TGTGCCAGCAGCTTTGGTGGGTATGGCTACACCTTC. Its translation: CASSFGGYGYTF.

The rearrangement links TRBV12-5 to TRBJ1-3; the D gene is possibly TRBD1 (5 bases). The CDR3 is 18 amino acids. V was pared by 0 bases and J by 6 bases, with 21 bases between. CDR1 is LGHNT, CDR2 FRNRAP, per germline. For the CDR3, the DNA is TGTGCTAGTGGTTTGGTATTTTTGAGGACACAGCGAGCAAACACCATATATTTT. Its translation: CASGLVFLRTQRANTIYF. The variable domain in full, with the rest retrieved from reference TRBV12-5 and TRBJ1-3, is DARVTQTPRHKVTEMGQEVTMRCQPILGHNTVFWYRQTMMQGLELLAYFRNRAPLDDSGMPKDRFSAEMPDATLATLKIQPSEPRDSAVYFCASGLVFLRTQRANTIYFGEGSWLTVV.

V is TRBV18 and J is TRBJ1-6; unclear D gene. CDR1 and CDR2 (germline): KGHSH, LQKENI. The V end lost 3 bases, the J end lost 8 bases, and 11 bases lay between the germline ends. The CDR3 runs to 14 residues. The chain's CDR3 is CASSPPSVDSPLHF. The CDR3 nucleotides read TGTGCCAGCTCACCGCCCTCCGTGGATTCACCCCTCCACTTT.

The rearrangement joins TRBV19 to TRBJ2-7; D is unresolved. Germline V gene lookup returns CDR1 LNHDA and CDR2 SQIVND (reference sequence). The CDR3 spans 14 residues. V dropped 5 bases and J dropped 0 bases, with 11 bases sitting between them. The CDR3 loop is CASSPTTLSYEQYF. Written as DNA, the CDR3 is TGTGCCAGTAGTCCGACGACACTCTCCTACGAGCAGTACTTC.

This sequence joins TRBV9 and TRBJ1-1; the D is unclear. The ends were cut back, 5 bases at V and 7 bases at J, with 15 bases in the middle. CDR1 SGDLS and CDR2 YYNGEE come from the germline V gene. The CDR3 has 13 residues. The CDR3 loop reads CASSSLGSGEAFF. The DNA of the CDR3 is TGTGCCAGCAGTTCCCTGGGGAGCGGTGAAGCTTTCTTT.

The chain carries TRBV9 and TRBJ2-6; the match to TRBD1 covers 9 bases. Germline trimming cut 4 bases from V and 6 bases from J; bases unmatched to any gene: 8. The CDR3 spans 16 residues. CDR1 and CDR2 from the germline V gene are SGDLS and YYNGEE. CDR3: CASSTDRGHEANVLTF. In DNA form, the CDR3 reads TGTGCCAGCAGCACGGACAGGGGACACGAGGCCAACGTCCTGACTTTC.

The chain is built from TRBV30 and TRBJ2-1; D is unresolved. The CDR3 is made up of 11 amino acids. Germline CDR1 GTSNPN, CDR2 SVGIG (reference sequence). V gave up 4 bases and J gave up 4 bases, with 5 bases separating them. The CDR3 nucleotides read TGTGCCTGGAAGCCATACAATGAGCAGTTCTTC. Protein sequence: CAWKPYNEQFF. Together with reference TRBV30 and TRBJ2-1, the CDR3 gives the full variable domain: SQTIHQWPATLVQPVGSPLSLECTVEGTSNPNLYWYRQAAGRGLQLLFYSVGIGQISSEVPQNLSASRPQDRQFILSSKKLLLSDSGFYLCAWKPYNEQFFGPGTRLTVL.

V is TRBV5-1 and J is TRBJ2-2; D possibly corresponds to TRBD1 (5 bases). The CDR3 is 16 amino acids. The V gene's germline CDR1 is SGHRS and CDR2 YFSETQ. V gave up 0 bases and J gave up 3 bases, with 12 bases separating them. The CDR3 DNA reads as TGCGCCAGCAGCTTGGAGGCTAGGGGTTACACCGGGGAGCTGTTTTTT. It translates to CASSLEARGYTGELFF.

The CDR3 here is CASSQGTVSNQPQHF. The CDR3 DNA reads TGTGCCAGCAGCCAAGGGACGGTTAGCAATCAGCCCCAGCATTTT. This chain uses TRBV6-1 with TRBJ1-5; possibly TRBD1 for D (5 bases). Trimming removed 6 bases at V and 0 bases at J, with 12 bases between. Germline CDR1 MNHNS, CDR2 SASEGT. This CDR3 is 15 amino acids long.

The chain carries TRBV4-1 and TRBJ2-7; 8 positions agree with TRBD2. The CDR3 runs 17 residues. The V and J ends lost 6 bases and 1 base, in that order; junction bases with no gene match: 14. The V gene's germline CDR1 is MGHRA and CDR2 YSYEKL. CDR3: CASRNTGNSGMSYEQYF. The CDR3 bases are TGCGCCAGCAGGAATACAGGGAATAGCGGGATGTCCTACGAGCAGTACTTC.

The genes are TRBV27 and TRBJ2-5; a weak D match, TRBD1 (5 bases). Germline CDR1 MNHEY, CDR2 SMNVEV (reference sequence). Trimming took 3 bases from V and 3 from J, leaving 8 bases between them. The CDR3 contains 13 residues. CDR3 coding DNA: TGTGCCAGCAGTTTTTCGACAGAAGAGACCCAGTACTTC. Translated, it gives CASSFSTEETQYF.

The chain uses TRBV27 and TRBJ2-5; 12 nucleotides agree with TRBD2. The CDR3 is 16 residues long. Germline V CDR1 and CDR2: MNHEY, SMNVEV (reference sequence). V dropped 8 bases and J dropped 5; count of bases not matched to a gene: 12. CDR3 region: CASPVLAGGVGETQYF. In DNA, the CDR3 is TGTGCCAGCCCTGTCCTAGCGGGAGGGGTCGGGGAGACCCAGTACTTC.

In nucleotides, the CDR3 is TGTGCCAGCAGCCAGATAGGGGACACTGAAGCTTTCTTT. Translating it yields CASSQIGDTEAFF. The chain recombines TRBV7-9 with TRBJ1-1; a possible D gene is TRBD1 (5 bases). The V end lost 5 bases, the J end lost 3 bases, and 10 bases lay between the germline ends. CDR1 SEHNR and CDR2 FQNEAQ come from the germline V gene (reference sequence). The CDR3 extends over 13 amino acids.